The present T cell receptor beta chain was sequenced within a study of shared clonotypes between healthy human individuals. Study results and limitations: Naive CD4 clonotype sharing across several donors was about 5.3%.

With respect to this clone: Its antigen is still unknown.

The CDR3 loop spans 15 amino acids. J gave up 0 bases and V 3 bases, and 3 bases lay outside the gene matches. Germline values: CDR1 KGHSH, CDR2 LQKENI. The naive CD8 fraction comprised CD45RO-negative cells positively selected for CCR7 and excluded terminally differentiated effector memory CD45RA+ cells. Profiled with immunoSEQ multiplex PCR; TCRdb holds only in-frame clones, not every one. The sample shows about 2 million clones, around 96% of them seen only once. This sequence originates from a man younger than 35 in good health. The gene calls are TRBV18 and TRBJ2-7, with 9 bases fitting TRBD1. Sequencing was carried out using naive CD8+ T cells sorted from blood. The CDR3 DNA sequence: TGTGCCAGCTCACCCGGGACAGGGAACTCCTACGAGCAGTACTTC. Protein: CASSPGTGNSYEQYF.